The next 32 T cell receptor beta chains were all read from a single sample in a study of blood T cell repertoires in COVID-19. Measured with immunoSEQ multiplex PCR; TCRdb has only the in-frame clones, and not every one. The sample carries some 200,000 clones, approximately 78% recorded once. Sequences were obtained from PBMCs or T cells enriched from blood (not recorded which). The receptors shown here come from a man between 40 and 49 years old who had recovered from COVID-19.

The genes are TRBV9 and TRBJ2-1, with 10 bases that match TRBD2. This CDR3 comprises 18 residues. Per germline, CDR1 SGDLS and CDR2 YYNGEE. The V and J ends lost 3 bases and 0 bases, in that order; junction bases with no gene match: 9. The CDR3: CASSGLTSGPDSYNEQFF. Here the CDR3 DNA reads TGTGCCAGCAGCGGACTGACTAGCGGGCCAGACTCCTACAATGAGCAGTTCTTC.

V gene TRBV15 combines with J gene TRBJ1-6; TRBD1 is a possible D gene (6 bases). The CDR3 extends over 15 amino acids. V lost 2 bases and J 7 bases, leaving 12 bases between the germline ends. The germline V gene encodes CDR1 LNHNV and CDR2 YYDKDF (reference sequence). CDR3 residues: CATSRRGSGNSPLHF. The CDR3, as DNA: TGTGCCACCAGCAGAAGGGGGTCGGGAAATTCACCCCTCCACTTT.

With regard to this clone: The junction and the germline gene differ at one end; a read error may be behind it. V is TRBV19 and J is TRBJ1-4, with D perhaps TRBD1 (6 bases). Germline loops: CDR1 LNHDA, CDR2 SQIVND (reference sequence). This CDR3 is 14 amino acids long. CDR3 protein: CASSIRTAKEKLFF. The CDR3 DNA is TGTGCCAGTAGTATACGGACAGCTAAGGAAAAACTGTTTTTT.

The chain recombines TRBV9 with TRBJ1-2; TRBD1 agrees at 7 bases. After removal of 3 bases from V and 8 bases from J, the junction contained 7 bases not matched to a gene. Germline values: CDR1 SGDLS, CDR2 YYNGEE. The CDR3 extends over 13 amino acids. In nucleotides, the CDR3 is TGTGCCAGCAGCGCCGGACAGGCGGAAGGCTACACCTTC. This translates into CASSAGQAEGYTF.

The V call is TRBV18, the J call TRBJ1-1; maybe TRBD1 (5 bases). CDR1 is KGHSH, CDR2 LQKENI, per germline. Trimming left V 3 bases short and J 0 bases short, with 14 bases between. The length of the CDR3 is 16 residues. CDR3 DNA: TGTGCCAGCTCACCCCAAACCGCAGGGATGAACACTGAAGCTTTCTTT. Translating it yields CASSPQTAGMNTEAFF. Based on the CDR3 plus reference TRBV18 and TRBJ1-1, the full variable domain is NAGVMQNPRHLVRRRGQEARLRCSPMKGHSHVYWYRQLPEEGLKFMVYLQKENIIDESGMPKERFSAEFPKEGPSILRIQQVVRGDSAAYFCASSPQTAGMNTEAFFGQGTRLTVV.

V is TRBV12-5 and J is TRBJ1-5; D not resolved. Trimming cost V 1 base and J 7 bases, with 8 bases left between them. CDR1 is LGHNT and CDR2 is FRNRAP in the germline V gene. The CDR3 is made up of 13 amino acids. The CDR3 spells CASGLEGGQPQHF. DNA for the CDR3: TGTGCTAGTGGTTTGGAGGGAGGGCAGCCCCAGCATTTT.

This clone was counted at least ten times. The genes are TRBV7-9 and TRBJ1-1; TRBD1 might be the D (6 bases). The CDR3 has 14 residues. V dropped 2 bases and J dropped 4 bases, with 11 bases sitting between them. Looked up from germline, CDR1 is SEHNR and CDR2 is FQNEAQ (reference sequence). CDR3 nucleotide sequence: TGTGCCAGCAGCTTAATTGTAGGGGGCACTGAAGCTTTCTTT. This encodes CASSLIVGGTEAFF. The full variable domain, rest sourced from reference TRBV7-9 and TRBJ1-1, is DTGVSQNPRHKITKRGQNVTFRCDPISEHNRLYWYRQTLGQGPEFLTYFQNEAQLEKSRLLSDRFSAERPKGSFSTLEIQRTEQGDSAMYLCASSLIVGGTEAFFGQGTRLTVV.

The chain couples TRBV10-1 to TRBJ2-3, with a weak D call TRBD1 (6 bases). This CDR3 has 12 amino acids. Germline lookup yields CDR1 WNHNN and CDR2 SYGVQD (reference sequence). Trimming cost V 5 bases and J 7 bases, with 10 bases left between them. The CDR3 DNA reads TGCGCCAGCAGTACGGGACAAAATACGCAGTATTTT. Translating it yields CASSTGQNTQYF.

The count of this clone is one. The CDR3 coding sequence is TGTGCCAGCAACGGGACAGCGAACACTGAAGCTTTCTTT. As protein: CASNGTANTEAFF. This chain joins TRBV7-6 and TRBJ1-1; 7 bases agree with TRBD1. The V gene end was trimmed by 7 bases and the J gene end by 1 base; junction bases not matched to a gene: 3. The germline CDR1 and CDR2 sequences are SGHVS and FNYEAQ. The CDR3 covers 13 residues.

CDR3 DNA: TGTGCCAGCAGCCAAGAGATCGGCGGGGGCACAGATACGCAGTATTTT. Encoded protein: CASSQEIGGGTDTQYF. This rearrangement joins TRBV4-2 to TRBJ2-3; a weak D match, TRBD2 (6 bases). CDR1 LGHNA and CDR2 YNFKEQ come from the germline V gene. Trimming stripped 0 bases from V and 1 base from J, with 11 bases between. The CDR3 contains 16 residues.

This chain connects TRBV19 to TRBJ2-1; 8 bases match TRBD1. The trim removed 5 bases at V and 2 bases at J, leaving 5 bases unmatched. In germline, CDR1 is LNHDA, CDR2 SQIVND (reference sequence). The CDR3 is made up of 15 amino acids. The CDR3 sequence: CASSPQGATYNEQFF. The CDR3 region has the DNA TGTGCCAGTAGTCCTCAGGGGGCTACCTACAATGAGCAGTTCTTC.

In this sample, this clone turned up once. The genes are TRBV12-3 or TRBV12-4 and TRBJ2-7; weak D call: TRBD1 (5 bases). The CDR3 is 13 residues long. The V end was cut by 5 bases, the J end by 0 bases, with 8 bases between. CDR3 loop: CASSGARSYEQYF. CDR3 nucleotide sequence: TGTGCCAGCAGTGGGGCCCGCTCCTACGAGCAGTACTTC.

The chain carries TRBV9 and TRBJ2-1, with TRBD2 identical over 9 bases. Looked up from germline, CDR1 is SGDLS and CDR2 is YYNGEE. Unmatched junction bases numbered 11, after V lost 0 bases and J lost 7 bases. The CDR3 extends over 17 amino acids. The CDR3 region is CASSVATRASGTNEQFF. CDR3 coding DNA: TGTGCCAGCAGCGTAGCTACCCGGGCTAGCGGGACGAATGAGCAGTTCTTC.

V usage is TRBV6-5 and J usage is TRBJ2-1, with a weak D call TRBD2 (5 bases). CDR3 length: 14 residues. Germline V gene sequence: CDR1 MNHEY, CDR2 SVGAGI. V was shortened by 6 bases and J by 0 bases, with 9 bases between the two germline ends. Here the CDR3 DNA reads TGTGCCAGCAGCGGGAAGCGCTCCTACAATGAGCAGTTCTTC. It yields the protein CASSGKRSYNEQFF.

The V gene is TRBV24-1, the J gene TRBJ1-2; D not certain. The V gene lost 7 bases and the J gene lost 8 bases, with 16 bases spanning the gap. Germline V gene sequence: CDR1 KGHDR, CDR2 SFDVKD. The CDR3 has 13 amino acids. The CDR3 sequence is CATSPTHSGGYTF. Here the CDR3 DNA reads TGTGCCACCAGCCCGACACACTCGGGGGGCTACACCTTC.

V usage is TRBV30 and J usage is TRBJ1-3; TRBD1 is a possible D gene (6 bases). The CDR3 is 13 residues long. The V end was cut by 2 bases, the J end by 5 bases, with 10 bases between. The V gene's germline CDR1 is GTSNPN and CDR2 SVGIG (reference sequence). The CDR3 sequence: CAWSRGGRNTIYF. CDR3 nucleotides: TGTGCCTGGAGTAGGGGGGGCCGAAACACCATATATTTT.

V usage is TRBV10-3 and J usage is TRBJ2-3, with unresolved D. Trimming left V 3 bases short and J 0 bases short, with 7 bases between. Germline CDR1 and CDR2: ENHRY and SYGVKD. The CDR3 spans 14 residues. The DNA for the CDR3 is TGTGCCATCAGTGAACCAGTGAGCACAGATACGCAGTATTTT. Its protein product is CAISEPVSTDTQYF.

This clone was picked up many times. The chain recombines TRBV10-3 with TRBJ2-1; 14 nucleotides agree with TRBD2. The CDR3 covers 15 residues. J was trimmed by 8 bases and V by 5 bases; bases with no gene match: 5. Germline V gene data show CDR1 as ENHRY and CDR2 as SYGVKD. The CDR3 spells CAISPGTSGRDEQFF. CDR3 DNA sequence: TGTGCCATCAGTCCCGGGACTAGCGGGAGAGATGAGCAGTTCTTC.

The chain joins TRBV7-9 to TRBJ1-4, with D hard to call. Germline CDR1 is SEHNR and CDR2 is FQNEAQ (reference sequence). The CDR3 totals 17 residues. V was clipped by 5 bases and J by 8 bases, with 24 bases between them. CDR3 sequence: CASSTPPSGTAGEKLFF. DNA of the CDR3: TGTGCCAGCAGCACACCACCCTCCGGTACAGCGGGCGAAAAACTGTTTTTT.

The chain employs TRBV2 and TRBJ2-7; tentative D call: TRBD2 (5 bases). The CDR3 is 14 residues long. CDR1 and CDR2 (germline): SNHLY, FYNNEI. Trimming took off 5 bases at V and 0 bases at J, with 11 bases between the two ends. The CDR3 region is CASSLTGNSYEQYF. CDR3 bases: TGTGCCAGCAGTCTTACCGGGAACTCCTACGAGCAGTACTTC.

This rearrangement joins TRBV6-1 to TRBJ2-3, with D maybe TRBD2 (5 bases). V shed 1 base and J shed 7 bases, with 9 bases lying between them. CDR1 and CDR2 from the germline V gene are MNHNS and SASEGT. The CDR3 loop spans 13 amino acids. The CDR3 is CASSEVSSNTQYF. As DNA, the CDR3 is TGTGCCAGCAGTGAAGTTTCTAGCAATACGCAGTATTTT.

Concerning this clone: At one end the junction does not follow the germline gene, possibly because of a read error. The chain employs TRBV30 and TRBJ2-7; possible D gene TRBD2, 5 bases. CDR1 and CDR2 from the germline V gene are GTSNPN and SVGIG (reference sequence). The CDR3 is 13 residues long. This CDR3 reads CAWSHDYYYEQYF. In DNA form, the CDR3 reads TGTGCTTGGAGTCACGACTATTATTACGAGCAGTACTTC.

V and J are TRBV10-1 and TRBJ1-5, with no clear D. The germline V gene encodes CDR1 WNHNN and CDR2 SYGVQD (reference sequence). Between the trimmed V and J ends, which lost 3 bases and 1 base, there was a span of 7 bases. The CDR3 sequence is 14 residues long. The CDR3 spells CASSDGGSNQPQHF. CDR3 sequence (DNA): TGCGCCAGCAGTGATGGCGGCAGCAATCAGCCCCAGCATTTT.

This chain uses TRBV19 with TRBJ1-1, with 11 bases lining up with TRBD1. V lost 10 bases and J lost 5; bases outside the gene matches: 6. CDR1 is LNHDA and CDR2 is SQIVND in the germline V gene (reference sequence). The CDR3 is 13 residues long. The CDR3 loop is CATGQGDRTEAFF. In DNA, the CDR3 is TGTGCCACGGGACAGGGGGATCGAACTGAAGCTTTCTTT.

This clone has just a few counts. An end of the junction does not agree with germline; a read error may underlie this. The rearrangement uses TRBV6-5 and TRBJ2-7; unclear D gene. Germline CDR1 and CDR2: MNHEY and SVGAGI. CDR3 size: 13 residues. Here the CDR3 reads CASSDSSAYEQYF. DNA of the CDR3: TGTGCCAGCAGTGACTCCTCGGCCTACGAGCAGTACTTC.

The chain uses TRBV7-6 and TRBJ2-7; D perhaps matches TRBD2 (5 bases). The CDR3 has 13 amino acids. Looked up from germline, CDR1 is SGHVS and CDR2 is FNYEAQ. Deletions cut 5 bases from V and 4 bases from J, with 12 bases between. As DNA, the CDR3 is TGTGCCAGCAGCCCCGGGGTTGGATACGAGCAGTACTTC. This gives the protein CASSPGVGYEQYF. Full variable domain (outside the CDR3, taken from reference TRBV7-6 and TRBJ2-7): GAGVSQSPRYKVTKRGQDVALRCDPISGHVSLYWYRQALGQGPEFLTYFNYEAQQDKSGLPNDRFSAERPEGSISTLTIQRTEQRDSAMYRCASSPGVGYEQYFGPGTRLTVT.

This chain joins TRBV7-9 and TRBJ1-2; 9 bases fit TRBD1. The germline V gene encodes CDR1 SEHNR and CDR2 FQNEAQ (reference sequence). The trim removed 5 bases at V and 8 bases at J, leaving 6 bases unmatched. The CDR3 consists of 13 residues. The CDR3 DNA follows: TGTGCCAGCAGCCAAACAGGGGGCGCAGGCTACACCTTC. Encoded protein: CASSQTGGAGYTF.

Here the CDR3 DNA reads TGCGCCAGCAGCTTGGTTGCAGTAGGAGCGGCGGAGACCCAGTACTTC. Protein: CASSLVAVGAAETQYF. The chain links TRBV5-1 to TRBJ2-5; D might be TRBD2 (5 bases). CDR1 and CDR2 (germline): SGHRS, YFSETQ. V was clipped by 0 bases and J by 5 bases, with 17 bases between them. The CDR3 length is 16 residues. Supplemented by reference TRBV5-1 and TRBJ2-5, the full variable domain reads KAGVTQTPRYLIKTRGQQVTLSCSPISGHRSVSWYQQTPGQGLQFLFEYFSETQRNKGNFPGRFSGRQFSNSRSEMNVSTLELGDSALYLCASSLVAVGAAETQYFGPGTRLLVL.

V gene TRBV15 combines with J gene TRBJ1-5, with D unresolved. Trimming took 5 bases from V and 4 from J, leaving 18 bases between them. Germline values: CDR1 LNHNV, CDR2 YYDKDF (reference sequence). This CDR3 is 16 amino acids long. CDR3 residues: CATSQMAGLRNQPQHF. CDR3 sequence (DNA): TGTGCCACCAGCCAAATGGCGGGGTTAAGAAATCAGCCCCAGCATTTT.

The chain combines TRBV15 with TRBJ2-2, with a weak D call TRBD2 (6 bases). Germline V gene data show CDR1 as LNHNV and CDR2 as YYDKDF (reference sequence). This CDR3 has 12 amino acids. Trimming pared 8 bases from V and 6 bases from J, leaving 10 bases between. The CDR3 sequence: CATGGASGELFF. Written as DNA, the CDR3 is TGTGCCACCGGCGGGGCGTCCGGGGAGCTGTTTTTT.

V usage is TRBV3-1 (or the pseudogene TRBV3-2) and J usage is TRBJ2-4; D is possibly TRBD2 (5 bases). This CDR3 comprises 15 residues. Per germline, CDR1 LGHDT and CDR2 YNNKEL (reference sequence). The V end was cut by 1 base, the J end by 6 bases, with 13 bases between. This CDR3 is CASSQGQHRGNIQYF. The CDR3 DNA follows: TGTGCCAGCAGCCAAGGGCAGCACCGGGGAAACATTCAGTACTTC.

This clone was seen only a few times. The J gene is TRBJ1-2, the V gene TRBV7-2; the D gene is possibly TRBD1 (5 bases). This CDR3 contains 12 residues. Per the germline V gene, CDR1 is SGHTA and CDR2 is FQGNSA. V was cut by 4 bases and J by 7 bases, with 10 bases left in between. The CDR3 DNA reads as TGTGCCAGCAGCTCATATGGGGCTGGCTACACCTTC. Translation gives CASSSYGAGYTF.